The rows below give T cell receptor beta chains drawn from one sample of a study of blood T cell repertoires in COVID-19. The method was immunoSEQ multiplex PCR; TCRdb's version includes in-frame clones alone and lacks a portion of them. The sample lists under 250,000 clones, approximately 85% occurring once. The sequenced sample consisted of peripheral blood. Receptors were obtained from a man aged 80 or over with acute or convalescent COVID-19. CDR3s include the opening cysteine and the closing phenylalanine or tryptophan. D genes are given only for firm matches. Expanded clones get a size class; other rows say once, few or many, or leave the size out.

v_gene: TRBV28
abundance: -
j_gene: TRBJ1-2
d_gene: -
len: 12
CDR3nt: TGTGCCACCTCGGAGGAAACTTATGGCTACACCTTC
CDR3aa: CATSEETYGYTF

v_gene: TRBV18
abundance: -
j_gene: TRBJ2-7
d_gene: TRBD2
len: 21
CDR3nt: TGTGCCAGCTCACCATCTAAGAGTTCACTAGCGGGAGGCCCAAGCTCCTACGAGCAGTACTTC
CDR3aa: CASSPSKSSLAGGPSSYEQYF

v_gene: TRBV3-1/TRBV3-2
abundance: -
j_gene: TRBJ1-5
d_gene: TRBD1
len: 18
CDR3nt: TGTGCCAGCAGCCCCAACGAACCCGGGACAGCTAGCAATCAGCCCCAGCATTTT
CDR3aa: CASSPNEPGTASNQPQHF

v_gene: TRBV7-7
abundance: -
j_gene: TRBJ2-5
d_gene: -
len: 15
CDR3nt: TGTGCTAGCAGCTTGCGGGCGGGGCCTTTAGAGACCCAGTACTTC
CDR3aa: CASSLRAGPLETQYF

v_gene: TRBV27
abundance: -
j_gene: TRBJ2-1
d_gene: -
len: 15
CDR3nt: TGTGCCAGCAGTCGCAGCGTCCGGGGTTACAATGAGCAGTTCTTC
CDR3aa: CASSRSVRGYNEQFF

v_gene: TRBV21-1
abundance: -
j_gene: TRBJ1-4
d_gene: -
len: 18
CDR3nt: TGTGCCAGCAGCAAAGCGCGTGACAGGGGTCCAACTAATGAAAAACTGTTTTTT
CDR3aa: CASSKARDRGPTNEKLFF

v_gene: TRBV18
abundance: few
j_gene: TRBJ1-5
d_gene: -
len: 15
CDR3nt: TGTGCCAGCTCTCGTGATCAGGTTTCCAATCAGCCCCAGCATTTT
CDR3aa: CASSRDQVSNQPQHF

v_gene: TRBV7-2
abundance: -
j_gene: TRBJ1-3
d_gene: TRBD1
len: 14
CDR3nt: TGTGCCAGCAGCTCCGGGACAGTCGGAAACACCATATATTTT
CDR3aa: CASSSGTVGNTIYF

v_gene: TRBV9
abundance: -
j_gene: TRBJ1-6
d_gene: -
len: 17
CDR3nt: TGTGCCAGCAGCTTCGGGGGGCGGGCCTCCTATAATTCACCCCTCCACTTT
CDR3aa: CASSFGGRASYNSPLHF

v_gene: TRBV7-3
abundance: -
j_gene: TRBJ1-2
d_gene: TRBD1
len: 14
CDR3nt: TGTGCCAGCAGCTTAACGATGGCAGGGGGCGGCTACACCTTC
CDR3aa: CASSLTMAGGGYTF

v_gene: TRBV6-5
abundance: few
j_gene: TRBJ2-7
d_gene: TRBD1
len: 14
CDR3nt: TGTGCCAGCAGGGGGACAGCGTCGTCCTACGAGCAGTACTTC
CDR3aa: CASRGTASSYEQYF

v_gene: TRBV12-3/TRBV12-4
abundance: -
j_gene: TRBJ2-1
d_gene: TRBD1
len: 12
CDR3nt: TGTGCCAGCAGTATGAACAGGGGGGAGCAGTTCTTC
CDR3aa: CASSMNRGEQFF

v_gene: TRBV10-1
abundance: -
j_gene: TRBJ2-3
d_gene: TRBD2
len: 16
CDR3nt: TGCGCCAGCAGTGGCGGGCTAGCGGGGCGCACAGATACGCAGTATTTT
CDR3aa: CASSGGLAGRTDTQYF

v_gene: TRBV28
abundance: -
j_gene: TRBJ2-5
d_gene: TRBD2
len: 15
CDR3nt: TGTGCCAGCAGCAGCGCGGGGGGGCCTGGGGAGACCCAGTACTTC
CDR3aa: CASSSAGGPGETQYF

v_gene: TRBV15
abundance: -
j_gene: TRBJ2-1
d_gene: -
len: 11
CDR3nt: TGTGCCACCAGCAGAGGACTAGGGCAGTTCTTC
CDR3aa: CATSRGLGQFF

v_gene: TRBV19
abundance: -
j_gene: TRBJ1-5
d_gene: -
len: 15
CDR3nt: TGTGCCAGTAGTACTACAGGGATAGGAAGTCAGCCCCAGCATTTT
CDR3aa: CASSTTGIGSQPQHF

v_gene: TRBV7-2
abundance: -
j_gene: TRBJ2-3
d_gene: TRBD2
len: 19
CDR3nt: TGTGCCAGCAGCTCTTCGCCCCGACTAGCGGGGGCCCTATGGGATACGCAGTATTTT
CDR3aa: CASSSSPRLAGALWDTQYF

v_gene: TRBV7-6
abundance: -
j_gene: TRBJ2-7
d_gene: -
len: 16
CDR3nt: TGTGCCAGCACCCCCTTGGGCCCAACCGTCTCCCACGAGCAGTACTTC
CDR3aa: CASTPLGPTVSHEQYF

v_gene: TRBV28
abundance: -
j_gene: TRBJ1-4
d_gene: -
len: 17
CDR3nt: TGTGCCAGCAGTTTATTGGCAGGAGGAGAGATCAATGAAAAACTGTTTTTT
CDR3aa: CASSLLAGGEINEKLFF

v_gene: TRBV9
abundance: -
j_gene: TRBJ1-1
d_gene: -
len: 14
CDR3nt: TGTGCCAGCAGCGTAGGACTGACGGGGACTGAAGCTTTCTTT
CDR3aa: CASSVGLTGTEAFF

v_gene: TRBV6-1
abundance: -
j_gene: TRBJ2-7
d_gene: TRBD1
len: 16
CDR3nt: TGTGCCAGCAGTGCTCAGGGGGCTACCTTTGCCTACGAGCAGTACTTC
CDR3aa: CASSAQGATFAYEQYF

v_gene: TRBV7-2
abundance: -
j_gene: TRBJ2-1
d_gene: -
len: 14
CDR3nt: TGTGCCAGCAGCCCTAGCTCGGGAGTAAATGAGCAGTTCTTC
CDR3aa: CASSPSSGVNEQFF

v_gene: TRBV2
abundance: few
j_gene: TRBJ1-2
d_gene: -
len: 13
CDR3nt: TGTGCCAGCACCAAGCAAGATAACTATGGCTACACCTTC
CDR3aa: CASTKQDNYGYTF

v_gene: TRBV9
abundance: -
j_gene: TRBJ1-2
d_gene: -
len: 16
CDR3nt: TGTGCCAGCAGCCTTACCGGGACTACCACCTTTTATGGCTACACCTTC
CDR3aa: CASSLTGTTTFYGYTF

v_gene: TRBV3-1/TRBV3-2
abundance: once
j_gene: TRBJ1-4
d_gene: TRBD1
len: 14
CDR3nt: TGTGCCAGCAGCCATCGGACAGGGAATGAAAAACTGTTTTTT
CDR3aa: CASSHRTGNEKLFF

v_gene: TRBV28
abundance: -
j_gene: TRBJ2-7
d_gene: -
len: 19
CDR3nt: TGTGCCAGCAGTTTGGCCTCTGACATTTCTGCCCGAACTGGATACGAGCAGTACTTC
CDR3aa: CASSLASDISARTGYEQYF

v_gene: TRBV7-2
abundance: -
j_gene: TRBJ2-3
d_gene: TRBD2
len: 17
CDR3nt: TGTGCCAGCAGCGTCCTAGCGGGGGGGCATAGCACAGATACGCAGTATTTT
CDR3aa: CASSVLAGGHSTDTQYF

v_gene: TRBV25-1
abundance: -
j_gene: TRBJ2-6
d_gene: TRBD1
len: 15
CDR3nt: TGTGCCAGCAGCCAGACAGGGGGACGGGCCAACGTCCTGACTTTC
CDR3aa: CASSQTGGRANVLTF

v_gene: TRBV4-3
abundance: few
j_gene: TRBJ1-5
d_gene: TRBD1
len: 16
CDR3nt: TGCGCCAGCAGCCAAGGAGCACAGGGGAGCAATCAGCCCCAGCATTTT
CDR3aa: CASSQGAQGSNQPQHF

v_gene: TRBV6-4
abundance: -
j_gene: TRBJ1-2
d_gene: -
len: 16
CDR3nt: TGTGCCAGCAGCATCTTAATGGGCAAATCTAACTATGGCTACACCTTC
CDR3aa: CASSILMGKSNYGYTF

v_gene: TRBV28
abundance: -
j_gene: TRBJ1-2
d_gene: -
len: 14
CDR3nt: TGTGCCAGCAGTTACAACAGACCTAACTATGGCTACACCTTC
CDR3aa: CASSYNRPNYGYTF

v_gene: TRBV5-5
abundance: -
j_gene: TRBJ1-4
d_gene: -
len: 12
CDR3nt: TGTGCCAGCAGCTTGTTCGACATAAAACTGTTTTTT
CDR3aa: CASSLFDIKLFF

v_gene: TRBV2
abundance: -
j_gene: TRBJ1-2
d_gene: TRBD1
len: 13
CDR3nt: TGTGCCAGCAGTTTGGGACAGAGTTATGGCTACACCTTC
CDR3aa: CASSLGQSYGYTF

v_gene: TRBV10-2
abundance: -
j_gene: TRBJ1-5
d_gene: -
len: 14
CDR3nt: TGCGCCAGCAGTGTGGCGGATAGCAATCAGCCCCAGCATTTT
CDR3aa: CASSVADSNQPQHF

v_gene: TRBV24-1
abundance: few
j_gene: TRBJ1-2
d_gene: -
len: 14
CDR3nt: TGTGCCACCAGTGATCCCCAGGGTAACTATGGCTACACCTTC
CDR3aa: CATSDPQGNYGYTF

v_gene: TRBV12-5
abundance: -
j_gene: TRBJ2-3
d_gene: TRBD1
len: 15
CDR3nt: TGTGCTAGTGGCGCAGGGGGCAAGTGGGCAGATACGCAGTATTTT
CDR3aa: CASGAGGKWADTQYF

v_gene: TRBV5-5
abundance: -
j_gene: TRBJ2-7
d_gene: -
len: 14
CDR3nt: TGTGCCAGCAGCTTACGGGACAACTCCTACGAGCAGTACTTC
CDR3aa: CASSLRDNSYEQYF

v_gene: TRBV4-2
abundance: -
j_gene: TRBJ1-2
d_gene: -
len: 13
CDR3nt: TGTGCCCTGAAAGGGGTTTGGGGCTATGGCTACACCTTC
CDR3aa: CALKGVWGYGYTF

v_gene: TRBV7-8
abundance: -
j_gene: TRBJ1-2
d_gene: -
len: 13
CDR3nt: TGTGCCAGCAGCTCGCGTTCGGTATATGGCTACACCTTC
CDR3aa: CASSSRSVYGYTF

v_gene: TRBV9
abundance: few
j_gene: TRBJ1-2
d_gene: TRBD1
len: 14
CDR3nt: TGTGCCAGCAGCGCCTACAGGGGAGTGAGTGGCTACACCTTC
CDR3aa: CASSAYRGVSGYTF

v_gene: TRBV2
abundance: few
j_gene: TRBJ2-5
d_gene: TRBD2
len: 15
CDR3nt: TGTGCCAGCAGTGCGGTAGCGGGAGTCCAAGAGACCCAGTACTTC
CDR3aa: CASSAVAGVQETQYF

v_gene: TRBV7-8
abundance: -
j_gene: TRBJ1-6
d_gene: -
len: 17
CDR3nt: TGTGCCAGCAGCCCAAACCCGGGACACAAATATAATTCACCCCTCCACTTT
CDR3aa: CASSPNPGHKYNSPLHF

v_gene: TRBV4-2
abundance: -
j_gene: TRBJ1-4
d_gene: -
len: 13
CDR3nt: TGTGCCAGCAGCCAAGTGGAGGACGAAAAACTGTTTTTT
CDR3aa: CASSQVEDEKLFF

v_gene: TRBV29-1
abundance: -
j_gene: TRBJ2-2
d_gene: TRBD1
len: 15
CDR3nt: TGCAGCGTCCACATACAGGGGTCCGACACCGGGGAGCTGTTTTTT
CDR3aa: CSVHIQGSDTGELFF

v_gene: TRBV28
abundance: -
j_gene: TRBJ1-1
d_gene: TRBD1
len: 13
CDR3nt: TGTGCCACTACCGTGGACAGGGGTACTGAAGCTTTCTTT
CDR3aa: CATTVDRGTEAFF

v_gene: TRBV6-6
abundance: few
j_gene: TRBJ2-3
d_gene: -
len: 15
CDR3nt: TGTGCCAGCAGTTACTCGGGGGGATTCACAGATACGCAGTATTTT
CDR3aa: CASSYSGGFTDTQYF

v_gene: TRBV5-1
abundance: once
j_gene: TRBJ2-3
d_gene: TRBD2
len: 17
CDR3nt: TGCGCCAGCAGCTATAGTCTACTAGCGGGAAACACAGATACGCAGTATTTT
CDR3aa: CASSYSLLAGNTDTQYF

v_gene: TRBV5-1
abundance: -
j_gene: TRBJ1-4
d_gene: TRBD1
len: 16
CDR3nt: TGCGCCAGCAGCTCGACAGGGGGCGAGTTAGTTGAAAAACTGTTTTTT
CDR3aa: CASSSTGGELVEKLFF

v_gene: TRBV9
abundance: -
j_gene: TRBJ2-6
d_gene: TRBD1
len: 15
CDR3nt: TGTGCCAGCAGCGTAGCGGGACAGGGGGCCAACGTCCTGACTTTC
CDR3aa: CASSVAGQGANVLTF

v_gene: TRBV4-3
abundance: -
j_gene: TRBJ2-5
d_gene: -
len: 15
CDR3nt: TGCGCCAGCAGCCAAGGGCGGGACTACCAAGAGACCCAGTACTTC
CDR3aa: CASSQGRDYQETQYF

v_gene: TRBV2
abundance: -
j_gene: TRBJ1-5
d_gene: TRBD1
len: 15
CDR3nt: TGTGCCAGCAGTGAAAGGACAGGGGGCGATCAGCCCCAGCATTTT
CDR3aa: CASSERTGGDQPQHF

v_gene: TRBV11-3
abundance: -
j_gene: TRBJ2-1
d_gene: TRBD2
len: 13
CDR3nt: TGTGCCAGCAGCTTTAGCGGGCTTAATGAGCAGTTCTTC
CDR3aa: CASSFSGLNEQFF

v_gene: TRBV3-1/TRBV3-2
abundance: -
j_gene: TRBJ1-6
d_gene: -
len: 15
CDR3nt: TGTGCCAGCAGCCAAGGGGCGGGTTCTCATTCACCCCTCCACTTT
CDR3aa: CASSQGAGSHSPLHF

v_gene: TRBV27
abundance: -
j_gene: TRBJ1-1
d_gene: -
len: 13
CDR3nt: TGTGCCAGCAGTTTCCGACCGGGGACTGAAGCTTTCTTT
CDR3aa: CASSFRPGTEAFF

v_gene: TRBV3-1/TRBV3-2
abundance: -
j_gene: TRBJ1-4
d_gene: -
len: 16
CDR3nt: TGTGCCAGCAGCGAATGGGCACGGACACGGAATGAAAAACTGTTTTTT
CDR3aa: CASSEWARTRNEKLFF